The entry below gives a single TCR beta chain sequence along with its context. TCRdb's copy holds only in-frame clones and misses some; the assay was immunoSEQ multiplex PCR. Of 70,000 to 100,000 clones in the sample, around 89% are singletons; the top ten hold approximately 4.8%. This sample was included in a study of blood T cell repertoires in COVID-19. V dropped 2 bases and J dropped 3 bases, with 14 bases sitting between them. This CDR3 has 15 amino acids. CDR1 and CDR2 (germline): KGHSH, LQKENI. This chain uses TRBV18 with TRBJ2-7; D perhaps matches TRBD1 (6 bases). Sequencing input: peripheral blood. The source is a woman older than 75 with active COVID-19. For the CDR3, the DNA is TGTGCCAGCTCACCAGGACAGCATAACTTCTACGAGCAGTACTTC. This translates into CASSPGQHNFYEQYF.